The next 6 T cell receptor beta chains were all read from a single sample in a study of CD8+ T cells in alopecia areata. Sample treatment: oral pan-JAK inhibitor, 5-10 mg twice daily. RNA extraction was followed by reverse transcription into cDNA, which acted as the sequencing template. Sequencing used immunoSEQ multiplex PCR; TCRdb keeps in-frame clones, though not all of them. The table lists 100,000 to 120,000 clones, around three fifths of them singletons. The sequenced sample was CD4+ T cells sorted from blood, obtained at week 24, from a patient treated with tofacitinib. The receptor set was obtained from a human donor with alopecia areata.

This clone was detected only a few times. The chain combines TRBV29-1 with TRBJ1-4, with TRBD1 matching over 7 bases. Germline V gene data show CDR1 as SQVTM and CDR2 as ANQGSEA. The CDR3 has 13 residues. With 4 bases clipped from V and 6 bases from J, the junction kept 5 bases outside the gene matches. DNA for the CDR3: TGCAGCGTTGGACAGGGTGGGGATGAAAAACTGTTTTTT. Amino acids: CSVGQGGDEKLFF.

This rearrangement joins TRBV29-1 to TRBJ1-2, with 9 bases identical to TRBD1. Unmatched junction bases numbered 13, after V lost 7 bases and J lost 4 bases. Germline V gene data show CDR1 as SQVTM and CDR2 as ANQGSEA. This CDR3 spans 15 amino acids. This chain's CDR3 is CSARRTGDGGYGYTF. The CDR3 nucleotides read TGCAGCGCCCGCCGGACAGGGGACGGTGGCTATGGCTACACCTTC. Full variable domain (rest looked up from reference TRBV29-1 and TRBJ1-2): SAVISQKPSRDICQRGTSLTIQCQVDSQVTMMFWYRQQPGQSLTLIATANQGSEATYESGFVIDKFPISRPNLTFSTLTVSNMSPEDSSIYLCSARRTGDGGYGYTFGSGTRLTVV.

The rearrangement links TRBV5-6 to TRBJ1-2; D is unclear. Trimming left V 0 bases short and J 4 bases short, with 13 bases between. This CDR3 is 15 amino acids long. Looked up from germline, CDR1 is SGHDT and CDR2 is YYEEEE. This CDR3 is CASSLAGAGSYGYTF. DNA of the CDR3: TGTGCCAGCAGCTTGGCGGGAGCAGGTTCCTATGGCTACACCTTC.

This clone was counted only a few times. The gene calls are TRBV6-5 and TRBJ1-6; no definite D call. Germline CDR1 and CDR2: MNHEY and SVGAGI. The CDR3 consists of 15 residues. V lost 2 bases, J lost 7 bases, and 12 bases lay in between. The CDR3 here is CASSYRQTLNSPLHF. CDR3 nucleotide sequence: TGTGCCAGCAGTTACCGGCAGACCTTAAATTCACCCCTCCACTTT.

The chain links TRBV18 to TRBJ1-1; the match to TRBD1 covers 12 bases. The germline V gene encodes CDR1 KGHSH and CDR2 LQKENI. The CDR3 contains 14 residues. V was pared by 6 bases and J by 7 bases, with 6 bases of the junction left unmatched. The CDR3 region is CASSPGQGAGEAFF. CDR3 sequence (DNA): TGTGCCAGCTCCCCGGGACAGGGGGCGGGTGAAGCTTTCTTT.

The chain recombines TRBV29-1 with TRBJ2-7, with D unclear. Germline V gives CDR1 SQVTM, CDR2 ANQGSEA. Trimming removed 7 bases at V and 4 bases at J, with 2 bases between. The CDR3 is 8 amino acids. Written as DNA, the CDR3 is TGCAGCGATTACGAGCAGTACTTC. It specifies CSDYEQYF.